This TCR beta chain was profiled in a study of CD8 T cells in Susac syndrome. Sequencing of TCR beta was undertaken in CD8+ and CD4+ T cells derived from blood. RNA amounts of roughly 0.5 to 1 ug underwent reverse transcription with random hexamers. The amplification used immunoSEQ multiplex PCR on TCR beta CDR3; it spanned 54 Vbeta and 13 Jbeta. TCRdb re-called the immunoSEQ multiplex PCR reads with MiXCR, one entry per CDR3 protein. The table lists about 180,000 distinct CDR3 sequences, approximately 94% of them singletons, with 0.093% in the top ten. This CDR3 spans 13 amino acids. Trimming left V 8 bases short and J 2 bases short, with 12 bases between. Per germline, CDR1 MNHNS and CDR2 SASEGT. This clonotype has a handful of counts.

The source of this sequence is a human donor with multiple sclerosis. The sample comprised CD4+ T cells from PBMCs. This sequence joins TRBV6-1 and TRBJ1-2; D gene unclear. The CDR3 DNA reads as TGTGCCAGCCGACCCTGGGGAAACTATGGCTACACCTTC. Protein sequence: CASRPWGNYGYTF.